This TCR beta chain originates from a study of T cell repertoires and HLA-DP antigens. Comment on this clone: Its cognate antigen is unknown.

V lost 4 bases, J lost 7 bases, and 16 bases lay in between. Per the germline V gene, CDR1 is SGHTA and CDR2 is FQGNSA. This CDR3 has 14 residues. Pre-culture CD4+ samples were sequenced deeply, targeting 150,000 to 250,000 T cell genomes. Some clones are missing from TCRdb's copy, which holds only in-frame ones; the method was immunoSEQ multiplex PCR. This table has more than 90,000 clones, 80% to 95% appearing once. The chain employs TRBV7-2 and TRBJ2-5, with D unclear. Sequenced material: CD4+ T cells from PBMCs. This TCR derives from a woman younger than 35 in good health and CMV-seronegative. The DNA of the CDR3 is TGTGCCAGCAGCTCAAGAGATGGCCAGACGACCCAGTACTTC. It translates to CASSSRDGQTTQYF.